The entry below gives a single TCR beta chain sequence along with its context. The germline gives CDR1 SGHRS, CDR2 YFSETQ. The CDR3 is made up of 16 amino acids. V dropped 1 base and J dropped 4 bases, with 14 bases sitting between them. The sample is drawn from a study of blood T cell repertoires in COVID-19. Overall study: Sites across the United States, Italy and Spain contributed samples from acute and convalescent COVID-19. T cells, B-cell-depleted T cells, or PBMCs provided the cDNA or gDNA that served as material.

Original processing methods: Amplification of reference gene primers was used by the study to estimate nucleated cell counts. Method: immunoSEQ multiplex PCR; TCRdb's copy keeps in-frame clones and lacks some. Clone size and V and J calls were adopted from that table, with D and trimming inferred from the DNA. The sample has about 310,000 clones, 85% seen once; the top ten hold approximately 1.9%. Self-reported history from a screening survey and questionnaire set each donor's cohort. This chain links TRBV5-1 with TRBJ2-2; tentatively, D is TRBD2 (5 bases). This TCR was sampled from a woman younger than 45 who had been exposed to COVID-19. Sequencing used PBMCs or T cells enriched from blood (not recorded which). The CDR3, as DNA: TGCGCCAGCAGCTTGTCAAGGACTCTAACCACCGGGGAGCTGTTTTTT. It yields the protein CASSLSRTLTTGELFF.